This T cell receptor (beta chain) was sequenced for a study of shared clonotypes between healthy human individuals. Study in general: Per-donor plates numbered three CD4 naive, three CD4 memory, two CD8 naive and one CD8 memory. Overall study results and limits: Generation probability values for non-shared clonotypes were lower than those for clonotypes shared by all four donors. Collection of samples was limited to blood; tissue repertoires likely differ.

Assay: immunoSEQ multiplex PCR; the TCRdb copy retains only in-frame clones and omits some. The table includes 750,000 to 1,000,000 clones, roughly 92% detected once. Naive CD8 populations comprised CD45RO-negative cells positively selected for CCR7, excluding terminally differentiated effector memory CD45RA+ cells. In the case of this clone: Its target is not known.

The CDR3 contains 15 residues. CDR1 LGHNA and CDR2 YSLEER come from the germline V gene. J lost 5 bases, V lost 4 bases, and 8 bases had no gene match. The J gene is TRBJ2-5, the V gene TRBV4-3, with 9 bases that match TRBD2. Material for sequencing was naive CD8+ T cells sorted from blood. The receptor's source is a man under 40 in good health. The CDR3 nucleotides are TGCGCCAGCAGCCCTGTAGCGGGAGAGGGGGAGACCCAGTACTTC. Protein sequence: CASSPVAGEGETQYF.